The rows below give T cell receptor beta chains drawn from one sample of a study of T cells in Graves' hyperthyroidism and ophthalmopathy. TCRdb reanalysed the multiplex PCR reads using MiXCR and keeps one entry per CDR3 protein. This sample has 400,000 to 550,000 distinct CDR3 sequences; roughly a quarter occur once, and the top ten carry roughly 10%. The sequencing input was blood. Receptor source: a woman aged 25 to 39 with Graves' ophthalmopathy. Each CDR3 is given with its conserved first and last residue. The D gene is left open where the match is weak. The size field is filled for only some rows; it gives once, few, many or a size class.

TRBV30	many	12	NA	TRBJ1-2	TGTGCCTGGAGTGCCGGCTCGGGGGGCTACACCTTC	CAWSAGSGGYTF
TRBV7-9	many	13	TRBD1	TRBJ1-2	TGTGCCAGCAGCTTAGCGGACAGGGACGGCTACACCTTC	CASSLADRDGYTF
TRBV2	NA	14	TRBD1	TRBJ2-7	TGTGCCAGCCGTGAAAGGACAGGGGAGAACGAGCAGTACTTC	CASRERTGENEQYF
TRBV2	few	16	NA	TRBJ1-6	TGTGCCAGCAGTGAACCCGCGCTGAAGGGAAATTCACCCCTCCACTTT	CASSEPALKGNSPLHF
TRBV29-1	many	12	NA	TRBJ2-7	TGCAGCGTTGGGACAGTCCCCTACGAGCAGTACTTC	CSVGTVPYEQYF
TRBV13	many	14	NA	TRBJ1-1	TGTGCCAGCAGTCATGGACAGCTGAACACTGAAGCTTTCTTT	CASSHGQLNTEAFF
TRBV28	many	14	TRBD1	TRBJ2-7	TGTGCCAGCAGTCCGCTGGACAGGGAGAACGAGCAGTACTTC	CASSPLDRENEQYF
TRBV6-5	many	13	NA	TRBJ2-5	TGTGCCAGCAGTTACAACAATCAAGAGACCCAGTACTTC	CASSYNNQETQYF
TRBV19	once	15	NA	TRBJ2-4	TGTGCCAGTATCGACCCGGGGGGCACCAAAAACATTAAGTACTTC	CASIDPGGTKNIKYF
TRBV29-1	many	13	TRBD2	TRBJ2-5	TGCAGCGTCGGCGGGGGGGCCCTGGAGACCCAGTACTTC	CSVGGGALETQYF
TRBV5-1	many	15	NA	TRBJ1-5	TGCGCCAGCAGCTCGCAGGCGATTAGGAATCAGCCCCAGCATTTT	CASSSQAIRNQPQHF
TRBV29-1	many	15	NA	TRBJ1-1	TGCAGCGTTGTACTATTTGGGGGTTTGAACACTGAAGCTTTCTTT	CSVVLFGGLNTEAFF
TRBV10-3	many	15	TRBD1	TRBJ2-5	TGTGCCATCAGTGAGTCCGGGACAGGCCGAGAGACCCAGTACTTC	CAISESGTGRETQYF
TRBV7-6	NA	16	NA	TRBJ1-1	TGTGCCAGCAGCTTATCTCAGGCGACGTTGAACACTGAAGCTTTCTTT	CASSLSQATLNTEAFF
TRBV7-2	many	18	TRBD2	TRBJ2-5	TGTGCCAGCAGCTTAGCCCGCGGACTAGCGGGTGGGATGGAGACCCAGTACTTC	CASSLARGLAGGMETQYF
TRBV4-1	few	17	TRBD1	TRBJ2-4	TGCGCCAGCAGCCAAGGTCTGGCAGGGGGCTCCAAAAACATTCAGTACTTC	CASSQGLAGGSKNIQYF
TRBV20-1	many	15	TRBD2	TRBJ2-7	TGCAGTGCTAGGGCGGGACTAGCGGGTGCCTACGAGCAGTACTTC	CSARAGLAGAYEQYF
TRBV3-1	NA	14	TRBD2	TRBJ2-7	TGTGCCAGCAGCCAAACGGGACTAGTCGACGAGCAGTACTTC	CASSQTGLVDEQYF
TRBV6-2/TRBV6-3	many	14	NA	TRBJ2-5	TGTGCCAGCAGTTACTCTAGTGGAGGGGAGACCCAGTACTTC	CASSYSSGGETQYF
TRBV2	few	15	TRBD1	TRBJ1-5	TGTGCCAGCAGTGACGGACAGGAGACCAATCAGCCCCAGCATTTT	CASSDGQETNQPQHF
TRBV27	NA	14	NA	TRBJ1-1	TGTGCCAGCAGAGAAGCGGGGTTTAGAACTGAAGCTTTCTTT	CASREAGFRTEAFF
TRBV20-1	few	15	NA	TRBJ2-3	TGCAGTGCTAGAGACCCACTAGCTCCCACAGATACGCAGTATTTT	CSARDPLAPTDTQYF
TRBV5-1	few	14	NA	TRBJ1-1	TGCGCCAGCAGCTCCCAGACAGGCTCCACTGAAGCTTTCTTT	CASSSQTGSTEAFF
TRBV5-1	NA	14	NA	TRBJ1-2	TGCGCCAGCAGCTTGGAGGCGGGGTACTATGGCTACACCTTC	CASSLEAGYYGYTF
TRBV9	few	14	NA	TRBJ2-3	TGTGCCAGCAGCGTAGCTCTACCCACAGATACGCAGTATTTT	CASSVALPTDTQYF
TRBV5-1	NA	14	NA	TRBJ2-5	TGCGCCAGCAGCAAAAGACTAGAGGGAGAGACCCAGTACTTC	CASSKRLEGETQYF
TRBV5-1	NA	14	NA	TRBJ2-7	TGCGCCAGCGCCTGGGGTGTTTACTCCGACGAGCAGTACTTC	CASAWGVYSDEQYF
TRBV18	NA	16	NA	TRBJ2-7	TGTGCCAGCTCACCGCGCGGGACATTGAGCTCCTACGAGCAGTACTTC	CASSPRGTLSSYEQYF
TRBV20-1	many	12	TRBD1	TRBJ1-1	TGCAGTGCAAGGACAGGGGGCACTGAAGCTTTCTTT	CSARTGGTEAFF
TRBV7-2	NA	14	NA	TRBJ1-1	TGTGCCAGCAGCTTTAAGGGGGGGAACACTGAAGCTTTCTTT	CASSFKGGNTEAFF
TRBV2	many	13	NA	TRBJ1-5	TGTGCCAGCAGGGGACGGAGCAATCAGCCCCAGCATTTT	CASRGRSNQPQHF
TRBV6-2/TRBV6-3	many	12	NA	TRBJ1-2	TGTGCCAGCAGTTTCAATCTCGATGGCTACACCTTC	CASSFNLDGYTF
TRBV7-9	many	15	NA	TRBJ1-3	TGTGCCAGCAGCTTAGGAGGTACAATAGGAAACACCATATATTTT	CASSLGGTIGNTIYF
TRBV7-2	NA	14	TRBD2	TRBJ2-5	TGTGCCAGCAGTCCGCGGCGGGAGGGAGAGGCCCAGTACTTC	CASSPRREGEAQYF
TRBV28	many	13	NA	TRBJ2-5	TGTGCCTATGGCAGCCTACCTCAGGAGACCCAGTACTTC	CAYGSLPQETQYF
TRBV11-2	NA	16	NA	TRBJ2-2	TGTGCCAGCAGCTTAGATCCGCAGTCGGGCACCGGGGAGCTGTTTTTT	CASSLDPQSGTGELFF
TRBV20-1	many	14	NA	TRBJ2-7	TGCAGTGCTAGTCGGTCAGGGGTAACCTACGAGCAGTACTTC	CSASRSGVTYEQYF
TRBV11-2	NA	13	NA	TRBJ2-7	TGTGCCAGCAGAGCTCCAAAGGGGTCCGAGCAGTACTTC	CASRAPKGSEQYF
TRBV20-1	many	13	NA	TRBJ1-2	TGCAGTGCTCCCGTTCCGAACAACTATGGCTACACCTTC	CSAPVPNNYGYTF
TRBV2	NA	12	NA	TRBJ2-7	TGTGCCAGCCAAGAAGGGTTCTACGAGCAGTACTTC	CASQEGFYEQYF
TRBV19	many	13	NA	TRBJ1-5	TGTGCCAGTAGCCCCAGGGGATGGCAGCCCCAGCATTTT	CASSPRGWQPQHF
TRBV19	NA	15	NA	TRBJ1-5	TGTGCCAGTAGTATGAGGTGGGCAGTCAATCAGCCCCAGCATTTT	CASSMRWAVNQPQHF